This entry lists 10 T cell receptor beta chains sequenced from one sample in a study of blood T cells in healthy people across ages. Together with a sample-barcoded 5' primer, a J-beta primer mix was included in a second PCR lasting roughly 6 to 12 cycles. TCRdb itself ran the 5' RACE reads through MiXCR, one entry per CDR3 protein. The sample contains about 590,000 distinct CDR3 sequences, about 30% of which appear only once. The sample comprised blood. The receptor source for this set is a woman aged 80 or over in good health.

In this sample, this clonotype turned up a few times. One end of the junction is discordant with germline, which a read error may explain. This chain joins TRBV2 and TRBJ1-1; D is unclear. The CDR3 spans 14 residues. Germline assignment: CDR1 SNHLY and CDR2 FYNNEI. CDR3 coding DNA: TGTGCCAGCAGGGAAGCGCGGGTGAACACTGAAGCTTTCTTT. This encodes CASREARVNTEAFF.

Note on this clonotype: It may be a read error: a sequence one base away is much more abundant. V gene TRBV20-1 combines with J gene TRBJ2-1; 15 positions agree with TRBD2. In germline, CDR1 is DFQATT, CDR2 SNEGSKA (reference sequence). The CDR3 has 22 residues. With V trimmed by 3 bases and J by 0 bases, 18 bases remained unmatched. The CDR3 DNA follows: TGCAGTGCTAGCGTCGTTGGGACTAGCGGGGGGCTTGACATGAGCTCCTACAATGAGCAGTTCTTC. Protein product: CSASVVGTSGGLDMSSYNEQFF.

This clonotype was recorded once. A junction end diverges from the germline sequence, so it may reflect a read error. The chain carries TRBV13 and TRBJ2-1, with D possibly TRBD2 on 7 matching bases. This CDR3 spans 15 amino acids. Germline V gives CDR1 PRHDT, CDR2 FYEKMQ (reference sequence). CDR3 sequence reads: CASSLVGGPSYEQVF. CDR3 bases: TGTGCCAGCAGCTTAGTGGGGGGGCCTTCATATGAGCAGGTCTTC.

In this sample, this clonotype turned up many times. The rearrangement joins TRBV7-2 to TRBJ2-7, with D possibly being TRBD1 (6 bases). V lost 5 bases and J 7 bases, leaving 15 bases between the germline ends. This CDR3 comprises 13 residues. Germline loops: CDR1 SGHTA, CDR2 FQGNSA. CDR3 nucleotides: TGTGCCAGCAGCCGCGCGCGTAGGGGGGAGCAGTACTTC. Protein product: CASSRARRGEQYF.

The chain links TRBV20-1 to TRBJ1-1; TRBD1 agrees at 7 bases. Germline-derived CDR1 and CDR2 are DFQATT and SNEGSKA (reference sequence). The CDR3 totals 13 residues. The trim removed 6 bases at V and 11 bases at J, leaving 15 bases unmatched. The CDR3, as DNA: TGCAGTGCCAGAAGGACAGGAGGGCCCGAGGCTTTCTTT. Protein sequence: CSARRTGGPEAFF.

In this sample, this clonotype turned up a few times. The chain couples TRBV20-1 to TRBJ1-1; D not certain. V dropped 1 base and J dropped 7 bases, with 10 bases sitting between them. This CDR3 has 12 residues. Looked up from germline, CDR1 is DFQATT and CDR2 is SNEGSKA (reference sequence). This CDR3 reads CSARGSTVEAFF. As DNA, the CDR3 is TGCAGTGCTAGAGGCTCCACAGTTGAAGCTTTCTTT.

This clonotype appeared many times. The chain combines TRBV3-1 with TRBJ2-3; 10 nucleotides line up with TRBD1. Germline CDR1 reads LGHDT; CDR2 reads YNNKEL (reference sequence). V shed 4 bases, J shed 5 bases, and the junction held 6 bases outside the gene matches. The CDR3 runs 15 residues. CDR3 protein: CASSPRTGGKDTQYF. The DNA for the CDR3 is TGTGCCAGCAGCCCCCGGACAGGGGGGAAAGATACGCAGTATTTT.

This clonotype was observed a handful of times. A single base separates this from a much larger clone, so it may be a read error. This chain joins TRBV6-5 and TRBJ2-5, with D unresolved. Trimming removed 0 bases at V and 11 bases at J, with 25 bases between. The CDR3 covers 17 residues. The germline V gene has CDR1 MNHEY and CDR2 SVGAGI. The CDR3 spells CASSYSRGRRLQNEQYF. The CDR3 bases are TGTGCCAGCAGTTACTCGCGCGGCAGACGATTACAGAATGAGCAGTACTTC.

This clonotype was seen ten or more times. V and J are TRBV7-2 and TRBJ1-2; D is undetermined. Deletions cut 5 bases from V and 1 base from J, with 11 bases between. The CDR3 is 14 residues long. Germline V lookup: CDR1 SGHTA, CDR2 FQGNSA. The CDR3 here is CASSLDRLNYGYTF. CDR3 in DNA: TGTGCCAGCAGCCTCGACCGGCTTAACTATGGCTACACCTTC.

The chain carries TRBV12-3 or TRBV12-4 and TRBJ1-1, with 7 bases that match TRBD1. The length of the CDR3 is 13 residues. The V and J ends lost 6 bases and 3 bases, in that order; junction bases with no gene match: 4. The CDR3 coding sequence is TGTGCCAGCAGACTGACAGGGTACACTGAAGCTTTCTTT. This translates into CASRLTGYTEAFF.